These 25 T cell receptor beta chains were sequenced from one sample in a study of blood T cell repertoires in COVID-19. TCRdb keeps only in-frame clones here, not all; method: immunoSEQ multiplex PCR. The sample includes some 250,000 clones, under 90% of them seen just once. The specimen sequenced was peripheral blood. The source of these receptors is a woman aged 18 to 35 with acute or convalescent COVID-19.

CDR3 nucleotide sequence: TGTGCCAGCAGCCCTCCGCGGAGGATCTACGAGCAGTACTTC. Translated, it gives CASSPPRRIYEQYF. V gene TRBV14 combines with J gene TRBJ2-7; a possible D gene is TRBD2 (5 bases). Germline V gene lookup returns CDR1 SGHDN and CDR2 FVKESK. CDR3 length: 14 amino acids. V lost 4 bases to trimming and J lost 3 bases, with 13 bases between them.

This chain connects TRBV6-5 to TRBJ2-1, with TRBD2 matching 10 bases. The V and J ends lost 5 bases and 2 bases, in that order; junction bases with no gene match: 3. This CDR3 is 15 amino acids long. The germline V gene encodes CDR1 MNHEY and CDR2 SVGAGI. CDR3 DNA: TGTGCCAGCAGTAGGACTAGCGGAGCCTACAATGAGCAGTTCTTC. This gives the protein CASSRTSGAYNEQFF.

The DNA for the CDR3 is TGTGCCAGCAGCCTTATTCACAGGGGGAGGACGTCCTATGGCTACACCTTC. Protein product: CASSLIHRGRTSYGYTF. This chain links TRBV7-8 with TRBJ1-2; TRBD1 matches 8 bases. This CDR3 has 17 amino acids. V lost 5 bases and J lost 4; bases outside the gene matches: 15. Germline CDR1 reads SGHVS; CDR2 reads FQNEAQ.

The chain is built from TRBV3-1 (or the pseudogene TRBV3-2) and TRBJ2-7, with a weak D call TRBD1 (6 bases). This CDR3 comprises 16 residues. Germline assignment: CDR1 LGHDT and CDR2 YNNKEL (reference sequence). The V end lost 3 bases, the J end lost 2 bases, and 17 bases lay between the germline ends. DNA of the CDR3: TGTGCCAGCAGCCAGAACAGGGTAGGGGCAACCTACGAGCAGTACTTC. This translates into CASSQNRVGATYEQYF.

The CDR3 DNA is TGTGCCAGCAGCAAGGGTTCTAGCGGCCACTCCTACAATGAGCAGTTCTTC. Translation: CASSKGSSGHSYNEQFF. The gene calls are TRBV21-1 and TRBJ2-1; TRBD2 was called by the table and not checked on the DNA. TRBV21-1 is a pseudogene locus. The CDR3 totals 17 residues.

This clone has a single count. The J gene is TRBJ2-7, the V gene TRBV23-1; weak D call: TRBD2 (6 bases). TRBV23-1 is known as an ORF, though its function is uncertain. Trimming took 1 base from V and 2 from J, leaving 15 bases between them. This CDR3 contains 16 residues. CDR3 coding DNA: TGCGCCAGCAGTCAATGGTGCGGGACGGAGCCCTACGAGCAGTACTTC. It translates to CASSQWCGTEPYEQYF.

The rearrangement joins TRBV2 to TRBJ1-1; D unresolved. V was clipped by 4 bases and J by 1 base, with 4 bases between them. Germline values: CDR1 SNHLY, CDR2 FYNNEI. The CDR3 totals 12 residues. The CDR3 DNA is TGTGCCAGCAGTGTCCGGAACACTGAAGCTTTCTTT. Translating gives CASSVRNTEAFF. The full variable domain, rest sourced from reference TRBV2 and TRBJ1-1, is EPEVTQTPSHQVTQMGQEVILRCVPISNHLYFYWYRQILGQKVEFLVSFYNNEISEKSEIFDDQFSVERPDGSNFTLKIRSTKLEDSAMYFCASSVRNTEAFFGQGTRLTVV.

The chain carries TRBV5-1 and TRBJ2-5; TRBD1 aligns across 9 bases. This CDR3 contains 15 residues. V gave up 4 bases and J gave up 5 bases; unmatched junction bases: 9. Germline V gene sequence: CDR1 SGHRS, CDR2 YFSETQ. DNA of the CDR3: TGCGCCAGCAGCATCGGACAGGGGAGGACGGAGACCCAGTACTTC. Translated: CASSIGQGRTETQYF.

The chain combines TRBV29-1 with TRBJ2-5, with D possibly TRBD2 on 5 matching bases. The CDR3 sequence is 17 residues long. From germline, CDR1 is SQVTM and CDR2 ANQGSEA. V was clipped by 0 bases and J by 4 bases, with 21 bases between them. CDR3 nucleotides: TGCAGCGTTGAAGATCTTCAGAGGGTGCGGGTAGGAGAGACCCAGTACTTC. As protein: CSVEDLQRVRVGETQYF.

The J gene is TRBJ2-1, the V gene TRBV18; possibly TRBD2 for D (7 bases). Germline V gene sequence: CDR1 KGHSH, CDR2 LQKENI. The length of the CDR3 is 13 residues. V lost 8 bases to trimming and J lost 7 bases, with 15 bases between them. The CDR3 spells CASGQTSSNEQFF. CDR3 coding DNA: TGTGCCAGCGGACAGACTAGCTCGAATGAGCAGTTCTTC. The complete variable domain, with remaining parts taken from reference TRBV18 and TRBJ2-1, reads NAGVMQNPRHLVRRRGQEARLRCSPMKGHSHVYWYRQLPEEGLKFMVYLQKENIIDESGMPKERFSAEFPKEGPSILRIQQVVRGDSAAYFCASGQTSSNEQFFGPGTRLTVL.

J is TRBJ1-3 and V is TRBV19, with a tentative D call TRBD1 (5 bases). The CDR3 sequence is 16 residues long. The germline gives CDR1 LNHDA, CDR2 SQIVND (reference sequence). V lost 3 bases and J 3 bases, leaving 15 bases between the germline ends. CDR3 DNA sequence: TGTGCCAGTAGTATTCGAGCCCCCCAGGGTGGAAACACCATATATTTT. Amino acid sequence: CASSIRAPQGGNTIYF.

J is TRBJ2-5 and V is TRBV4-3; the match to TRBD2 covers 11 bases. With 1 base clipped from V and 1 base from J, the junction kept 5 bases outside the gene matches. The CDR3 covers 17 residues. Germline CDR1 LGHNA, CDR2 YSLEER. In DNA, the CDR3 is TGCGCCAGCAGCCAAGCTTGGACTAGCGGGTTCCAAGAGACCCAGTACTTC. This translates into CASSQAWTSGFQETQYF.

The CDR3, as DNA: TGTGCCAGCAGTAATACAGGGGGCCCCTACAATGAGCAGTTCTTC. This codes for CASSNTGGPYNEQFF. The chain employs TRBV2 and TRBJ2-1, with 9 bases identical to TRBD1. V shed 5 bases, J shed 2 bases, and the junction held 4 bases outside the gene matches. The CDR3 consists of 15 residues. The germline CDR1 and CDR2 sequences are SNHLY and FYNNEI.

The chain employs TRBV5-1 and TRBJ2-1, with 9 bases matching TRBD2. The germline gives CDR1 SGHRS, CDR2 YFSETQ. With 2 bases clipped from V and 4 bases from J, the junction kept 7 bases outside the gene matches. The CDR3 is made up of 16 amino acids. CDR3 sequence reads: CASSLRAGGLYNEQFF. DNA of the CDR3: TGCGCCAGCAGCTTAAGAGCGGGAGGCCTTTACAATGAGCAGTTCTTC.

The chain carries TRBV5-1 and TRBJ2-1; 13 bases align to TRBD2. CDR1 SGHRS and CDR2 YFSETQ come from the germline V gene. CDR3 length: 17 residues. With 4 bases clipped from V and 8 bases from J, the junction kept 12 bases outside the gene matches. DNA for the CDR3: TGCGCCAGCAGCGAAAAAATACTAGCGGGAGGGGCTGATGAGCAGTTCTTC. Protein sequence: CASSEKILAGGADEQFF.

The CDR3, as DNA: TGTGCCAGTAGCCCAACCGGGACAGGGGGGTGGGAGACCCAGTACTTC. Amino acid sequence: CASSPTGTGGWETQYF. The chain uses TRBV19 and TRBJ2-5; TRBD1 agrees at 11 bases. The V gene's germline CDR1 is LNHDA and CDR2 SQIVND (reference sequence). With 6 bases clipped from V and 5 bases from J, the junction kept 11 bases outside the gene matches. The CDR3 totals 16 residues.

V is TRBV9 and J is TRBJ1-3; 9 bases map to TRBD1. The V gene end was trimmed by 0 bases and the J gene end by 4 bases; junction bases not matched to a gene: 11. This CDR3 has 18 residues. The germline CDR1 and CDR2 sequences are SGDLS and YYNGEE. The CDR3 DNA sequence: TGTGCCAGCAGCGTAGCCCCGGTGCAACAGGGGGCAGGAAACACCATATATTTT. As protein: CASSVAPVQQGAGNTIYF.

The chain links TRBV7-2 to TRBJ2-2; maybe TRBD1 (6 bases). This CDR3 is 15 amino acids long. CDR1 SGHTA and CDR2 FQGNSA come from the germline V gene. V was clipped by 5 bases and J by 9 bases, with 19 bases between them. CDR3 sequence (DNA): TGTGCCAGCAGCCGCGTAGGGGGTCAGGGCCGGGAGCTGTTTTTT. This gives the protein CASSRVGGQGRELFF.

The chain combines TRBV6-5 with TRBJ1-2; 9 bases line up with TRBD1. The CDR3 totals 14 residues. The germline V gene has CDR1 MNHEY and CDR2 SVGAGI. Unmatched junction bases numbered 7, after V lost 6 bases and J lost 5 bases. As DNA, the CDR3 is TGTGCCAGCAGCTCCGGGACAGGGAATTATGGCTACACCTTC. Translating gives CASSSGTGNYGYTF.

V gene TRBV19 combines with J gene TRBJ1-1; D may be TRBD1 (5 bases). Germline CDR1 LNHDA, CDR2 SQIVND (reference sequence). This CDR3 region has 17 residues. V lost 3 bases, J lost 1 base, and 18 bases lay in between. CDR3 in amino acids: CASSINRQGRSNTEAFF. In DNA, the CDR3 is TGTGCCAGTAGTATTAACCGGCAGGGAAGGTCGAACACTGAAGCTTTCTTT.

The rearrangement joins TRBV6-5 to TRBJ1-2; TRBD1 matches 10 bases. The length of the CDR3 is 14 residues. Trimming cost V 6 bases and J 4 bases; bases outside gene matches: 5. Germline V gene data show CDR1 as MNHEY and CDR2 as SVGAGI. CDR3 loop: CASSQTGGGYGYTF. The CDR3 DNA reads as TGTGCCAGCAGCCAGACAGGGGGCGGCTATGGCTACACCTTC.

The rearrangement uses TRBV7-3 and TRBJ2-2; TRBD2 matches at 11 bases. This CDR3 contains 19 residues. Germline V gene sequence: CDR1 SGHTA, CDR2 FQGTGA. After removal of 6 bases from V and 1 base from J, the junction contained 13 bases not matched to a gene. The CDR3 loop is CASSSFGAGTSGNTGELFF. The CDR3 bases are TGTGCCAGCAGTTCATTCGGTGCCGGGACTAGCGGGAACACCGGGGAGCTGTTTTTT.

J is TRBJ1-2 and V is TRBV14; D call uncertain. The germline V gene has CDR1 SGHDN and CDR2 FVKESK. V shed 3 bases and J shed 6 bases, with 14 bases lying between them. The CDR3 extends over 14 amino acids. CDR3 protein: CASSQAAGFDGYTF. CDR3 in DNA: TGTGCCAGCAGCCAGGCGGCGGGGTTCGATGGCTACACCTTC. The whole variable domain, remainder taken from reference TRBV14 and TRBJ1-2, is EAGVTQFPSHSVIEKGQTVTLRCDPISGHDNLYWYRRVMGKEIKFLLHFVKESKQDESGMPNNRFLAERTGGTYSTLKVQPAELEDSGVYFCASSQAAGFDGYTFGSGTRLTVV.

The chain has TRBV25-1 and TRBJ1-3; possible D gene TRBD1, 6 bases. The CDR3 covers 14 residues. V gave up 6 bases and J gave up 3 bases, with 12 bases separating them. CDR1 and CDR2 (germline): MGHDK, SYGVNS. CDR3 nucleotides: TGTGCCAGCAGGCCTCAGGGACATGGAAACACCATATATTTT. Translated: CASRPQGHGNTIYF.

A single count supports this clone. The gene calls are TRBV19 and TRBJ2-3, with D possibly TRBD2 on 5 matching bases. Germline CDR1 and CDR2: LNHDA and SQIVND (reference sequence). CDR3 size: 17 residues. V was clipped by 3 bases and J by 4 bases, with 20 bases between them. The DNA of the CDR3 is TGTGCCAGTAGTATTTTTCCGACCGCCTCCGGGGCAGATACGCAGTATTTT. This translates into CASSIFPTASGADTQYF.